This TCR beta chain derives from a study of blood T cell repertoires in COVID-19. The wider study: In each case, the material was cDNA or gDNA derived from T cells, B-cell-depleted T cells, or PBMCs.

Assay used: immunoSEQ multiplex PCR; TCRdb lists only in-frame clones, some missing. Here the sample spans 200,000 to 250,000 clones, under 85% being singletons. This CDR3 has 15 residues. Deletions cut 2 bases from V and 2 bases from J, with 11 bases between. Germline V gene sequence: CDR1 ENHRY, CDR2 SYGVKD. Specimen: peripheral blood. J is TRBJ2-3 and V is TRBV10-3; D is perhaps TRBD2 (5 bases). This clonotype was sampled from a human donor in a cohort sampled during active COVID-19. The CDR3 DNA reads TGTGCCATCAGTGAGGGGAGAGGGCTCACAGATACGCAGTATTTT. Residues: CAISEGRGLTDTQYF.